Listed below are T cell receptor beta chains from one sample, sequenced in a study of Ad26.COV2.S vaccination and SARS-CoV-2 variants. Sequencing was performed with immunoSEQ multiplex PCR; in TCRdb, only in-frame clones are kept and a portion is missing. The table records about 350,000 clones, about 91% of them present only once. Source: peripheral blood, taken after recovery from COVID-19. Receptor source: a human donor who had recovered from COVID-19. Both conserved end residues are part of each CDR3. The order of the fields is J gene, clone size, CDR3 length, V gene, D gene, CDR3 protein, CDR3 DNA. The D gene is left open where the match is weak. Clone size is given for some rows only: seen once, a few or many times, or a class if the clone is expanded.

j_call: TRBJ2-2
clone_size: -
cdr3_length: 16
v_call: TRBV5-4
d_call: -
cdr3_aa: CASSVRGGPNTGELFF
cdr3_nt: TGTGCCAGCAGCGTCAGGGGGGGCCCGAACACCGGGGAGCTGTTTTTT

j_call: TRBJ1-1
clone_size: -
cdr3_length: 11
v_call: TRBV20-1
d_call: -
cdr3_aa: CSAREALGAFF
cdr3_nt: TGCAGTGCTAGAGAGGCACTAGGGGCTTTCTTT

j_call: TRBJ2-7
clone_size: -
cdr3_length: 12
v_call: TRBV6-5
d_call: -
cdr3_aa: CASSGRLYEQYF
cdr3_nt: TGTGCCAGCAGCGGACGGCTTTACGAGCAGTACTTC

j_call: TRBJ2-7
clone_size: once
cdr3_length: 19
v_call: TRBV24-1
d_call: TRBD1
cdr3_aa: CATSDQSRWGGQEIYEQYF
cdr3_nt: TGTGCCACCAGTGATCAGAGTCGGTGGGGTGGACAGGAGATTTACGAGCAGTACTTC

j_call: TRBJ2-7
clone_size: -
cdr3_length: 14
v_call: TRBV18
d_call: TRBD1
cdr3_aa: CASSSGQGRYEQYF
cdr3_nt: TGTGCCAGCTCATCGGGACAGGGGAGGTACGAGCAGTACTTC

j_call: TRBJ2-5
clone_size: -
cdr3_length: 20
v_call: TRBV19
d_call: TRBD2
cdr3_aa: CASSIPPRLAGGHHQETQYF
cdr3_nt: TGTGCCAGTAGTATCCCCCCGCGACTAGCGGGGGGGCATCACCAAGAGACCCAGTACTTC

j_call: TRBJ1-6
clone_size: -
cdr3_length: 15
v_call: TRBV12-5
d_call: -
cdr3_aa: CASGIFTGTNSPLHF
cdr3_nt: TGTGCTAGTGGGATCTTCACAGGGACCAATTCACCCCTCCACTTT

j_call: TRBJ2-5
clone_size: -
cdr3_length: 15
v_call: TRBV5-4
d_call: -
cdr3_aa: CASSLAGASRETQYF
cdr3_nt: TGTGCCAGCAGCTTGGCTGGGGCCTCTCGGGAGACCCAGTACTTC

j_call: TRBJ2-5
clone_size: -
cdr3_length: 14
v_call: TRBV6-5
d_call: TRBD1
cdr3_aa: CASRPQGAGETQYF
cdr3_nt: TGTGCCAGCAGACCCCAGGGGGCGGGGGAGACCCAGTACTTC

j_call: TRBJ2-1
clone_size: -
cdr3_length: 16
v_call: TRBV18
d_call: TRBD2
cdr3_aa: CASSPPGLAGGYEQFF
cdr3_nt: TGTGCCAGCTCACCACCGGGGCTAGCGGGGGGATACGAGCAGTTCTTC

j_call: TRBJ1-5
clone_size: -
cdr3_length: 12
v_call: TRBV29-1
d_call: -
cdr3_aa: CSVGARDQPQHF
cdr3_nt: TGCAGCGTTGGAGCCAGAGATCAGCCCCAGCATTTT

j_call: TRBJ1-1
clone_size: -
cdr3_length: 12
v_call: TRBV14
d_call: -
cdr3_aa: CASSQSSSEAFF
cdr3_nt: TGTGCCAGCAGCCAAAGTAGTTCTGAAGCTTTCTTT

j_call: TRBJ1-5
clone_size: few
cdr3_length: 15
v_call: TRBV5-6
d_call: -
cdr3_aa: CASSLGTALDQPQHF
cdr3_nt: TGTGCCAGCAGCTTGGGGACAGCCCTTGATCAGCCCCAGCATTTT

j_call: TRBJ2-2
clone_size: -
cdr3_length: 15
v_call: TRBV6-2/TRBV6-3
d_call: -
cdr3_aa: CASSYLRGVTGELFF
cdr3_nt: TGTGCCAGCAGTTACCTCAGGGGGGTCACCGGGGAGCTGTTTTTT

j_call: TRBJ2-7
clone_size: -
cdr3_length: 14
v_call: TRBV14
d_call: TRBD2
cdr3_aa: CASSLGGGSYEQYF
cdr3_nt: TGTGCCAGCAGCCTCGGGGGGGGCTCCTACGAGCAGTACTTC

j_call: TRBJ2-5
clone_size: -
cdr3_length: 16
v_call: TRBV9
d_call: TRBD2
cdr3_aa: CASSVMLAGGQETQYF
cdr3_nt: TGTGCCAGCAGCGTAATGCTAGCGGGGGGTCAAGAGACCCAGTACTTC

j_call: TRBJ2-3
clone_size: -
cdr3_length: 12
v_call: TRBV7-9
d_call: -
cdr3_aa: CASSLGTDTQYF
cdr3_nt: TGTGCCAGCAGCTTAGGCACAGATACGCAGTATTTT

j_call: TRBJ2-1
clone_size: -
cdr3_length: 15
v_call: TRBV10-1
d_call: TRBD2
cdr3_aa: CASSESRGRGNEQFF
cdr3_nt: TGCGCCAGCAGTGAGTCCCGCGGGAGAGGAAATGAGCAGTTCTTC

j_call: TRBJ1-4
clone_size: -
cdr3_length: 16
v_call: TRBV2
d_call: TRBD1
cdr3_aa: CASNRESGTGKEKLFF
cdr3_nt: TGTGCCAGCAACAGAGAATCGGGGACAGGGAAAGAAAAACTGTTTTTT

j_call: TRBJ1-6
clone_size: -
cdr3_length: 14
v_call: TRBV10-2
d_call: -
cdr3_aa: CASTTLPYNSPLHF
cdr3_nt: TGCGCCAGCACAACTCTACCGTATAATTCACCCCTCCACTTT

j_call: TRBJ1-2
clone_size: once
cdr3_length: 15
v_call: TRBV7-8
d_call: TRBD1
cdr3_aa: CASSPSTGGEDGYTF
cdr3_nt: TGTGCCAGCAGCCCATCGACAGGGGGCGAGGATGGCTACACCTTC

j_call: TRBJ1-1
clone_size: -
cdr3_length: 14
v_call: TRBV13
d_call: -
cdr3_aa: CASSPGPSNTEAFF
cdr3_nt: TGTGCCAGCAGCCCCGGGCCCTCGAACACTGAAGCTTTCTTT

j_call: TRBJ2-3
clone_size: -
cdr3_length: 15
v_call: TRBV5-1
d_call: -
cdr3_aa: CASSTDGTSTDTQYF
cdr3_nt: TGCGCCAGCAGCACAGACGGAACTAGCACAGATACGCAGTATTTT

j_call: TRBJ1-2
clone_size: -
cdr3_length: 15
v_call: TRBV29-1
d_call: -
cdr3_aa: CSVESSGRAAGGYTF
cdr3_nt: TGCAGCGTTGAATCGTCGGGCAGGGCGGCGGGGGGCTACACCTTC

j_call: TRBJ1-2
clone_size: -
cdr3_length: 18
v_call: TRBV19
d_call: -
cdr3_aa: CASTLWGILDGPNYGYTF
cdr3_nt: TGTGCCAGTACCCTCTGGGGCATCCTAGATGGGCCTAACTATGGCTACACCTTC

j_call: TRBJ2-7
clone_size: -
cdr3_length: 13
v_call: TRBV5-6
d_call: -
cdr3_aa: CASSLGVGYEQYF
cdr3_nt: TGTGCCAGCAGCTTGGGGGTTGGCTACGAGCAGTACTTC

j_call: TRBJ1-4
clone_size: -
cdr3_length: 17
v_call: TRBV4-2
d_call: -
cdr3_aa: CASSQDPPQGNNEKLFF
cdr3_nt: TGTGCCAGCAGCCAAGATCCCCCTCAGGGGAATAATGAAAAACTGTTTTTT

j_call: TRBJ1-1
clone_size: -
cdr3_length: 13
v_call: TRBV3-1/TRBV3-2
d_call: -
cdr3_aa: CASSQGPVTEAFF
cdr3_nt: TGTGCCAGCAGCCAAGGGCCCGTCACTGAAGCTTTCTTT

j_call: TRBJ2-1
clone_size: -
cdr3_length: 15
v_call: TRBV29-1
d_call: -
cdr3_aa: CSVEKWWGAYNEQFF
cdr3_nt: TGCAGCGTTGAAAAGTGGTGGGGGGCCTACAATGAGCAGTTCTTC

j_call: TRBJ2-3
clone_size: -
cdr3_length: 15
v_call: TRBV6-4
d_call: -
cdr3_aa: CASSDRGVSTDTQYF
cdr3_nt: TGTGCCAGCAGTGACAGGGGCGTAAGCACAGATACGCAGTATTTT

j_call: TRBJ2-4
clone_size: -
cdr3_length: 17
v_call: TRBV9
d_call: TRBD1
cdr3_aa: CASSAAGDRGAKNIQYF
cdr3_nt: TGTGCCAGCAGCGCCGCCGGGGACAGGGGAGCCAAAAACATTCAGTACTTC

j_call: TRBJ2-1
clone_size: once
cdr3_length: 16
v_call: TRBV5-8
d_call: TRBD1
cdr3_aa: CASSGGQVSSYNEQFF
cdr3_nt: TGTGCCAGCAGCGGGGGACAGGTGAGCTCCTACAATGAGCAGTTCTTC

j_call: TRBJ2-5
clone_size: -
cdr3_length: 13
v_call: TRBV12-5
d_call: -
cdr3_aa: CASGLEWGKTQYF
cdr3_nt: TGTGCTAGTGGTTTGGAGTGGGGGAAGACCCAGTACTTC

j_call: TRBJ2-5
clone_size: -
cdr3_length: 13
v_call: TRBV7-2
d_call: -
cdr3_aa: CASSFMEQETQYF
cdr3_nt: TGTGCCAGCAGCTTTATGGAGCAAGAGACCCAGTACTTC

j_call: TRBJ2-7
clone_size: -
cdr3_length: 16
v_call: TRBV3-1/TRBV3-2
d_call: -
cdr3_aa: CASSRALGPGPYEQYF
cdr3_nt: TGTGCCAGCAGCCGCGCCTTGGGGCCTGGGCCCTACGAGCAGTACTTC

j_call: TRBJ1-6
clone_size: few
cdr3_length: 13
v_call: TRBV2
d_call: -
cdr3_aa: CASSAEKSSPLHF
cdr3_nt: TGTGCCAGCAGTGCAGAAAAGAGTTCACCCCTCCACTTT

j_call: TRBJ1-1
clone_size: once
cdr3_length: 13
v_call: TRBV7-9
d_call: TRBD1
cdr3_aa: CASSWTGITEAFF
cdr3_nt: TGTGCCAGCAGCTGGACAGGGATCACTGAAGCTTTCTTT

j_call: TRBJ1-1
clone_size: -
cdr3_length: 11
v_call: TRBV29-1
d_call: TRBD1
cdr3_aa: CSAGQGSEAFF
cdr3_nt: TGCAGCGCGGGACAGGGATCGGAAGCTTTCTTT

j_call: TRBJ2-5
clone_size: -
cdr3_length: 15
v_call: TRBV6-1
d_call: -
cdr3_aa: CASSEARGFGETQYF
cdr3_nt: TGTGCCAGCAGTGAAGCTAGGGGCTTTGGGGAGACCCAGTACTTC

j_call: TRBJ1-1
clone_size: -
cdr3_length: 13
v_call: TRBV5-3
d_call: TRBD1
cdr3_aa: CARSSRDRVEAFF
cdr3_nt: TGTGCCAGAAGCTCGAGGGACAGGGTTGAAGCTTTCTTT

j_call: TRBJ2-7
clone_size: -
cdr3_length: 15
v_call: TRBV7-9
d_call: -
cdr3_aa: CASSFIGTDSYEQYF
cdr3_nt: TGTGCCAGCAGCTTTATCGGGACTGACTCCTACGAGCAGTACTTC

j_call: TRBJ2-3
clone_size: -
cdr3_length: 11
v_call: TRBV10-1
d_call: -
cdr3_aa: CASSARDTQYF
cdr3_nt: TGCGCCAGCAGTGCCCGGGATACGCAGTATTTT

j_call: TRBJ1-5
clone_size: once
cdr3_length: 16
v_call: TRBV4-3
d_call: TRBD1
cdr3_aa: CASSQERDRGSQPQHF
cdr3_nt: TGCGCCAGCAGCCAAGAAAGGGACAGGGGGTCTCAGCCCCAGCATTTT

j_call: TRBJ2-1
clone_size: -
cdr3_length: 13
v_call: TRBV6-5
d_call: -
cdr3_aa: CASSHRGGNEQFF
cdr3_nt: TGTGCCAGCAGCCACAGGGGGGGCAATGAGCAGTTCTTC

j_call: TRBJ1-5
clone_size: -
cdr3_length: 15
v_call: TRBV2
d_call: TRBD1
cdr3_aa: CASSGGTGRIQPQHF
cdr3_nt: TGTGCCAGCAGTGGCGGGACAGGGAGGATTCAGCCCCAGCATTTT

j_call: TRBJ1-1
clone_size: -
cdr3_length: 13
v_call: TRBV5-1
d_call: -
cdr3_aa: CASSENLNTEAFF
cdr3_nt: TGCGCCAGCAGCGAAAACCTGAACACTGAAGCTTTCTTT

j_call: TRBJ1-1
clone_size: -
cdr3_length: 13
v_call: TRBV2
d_call: -
cdr3_aa: CASRRGSGTEAFF
cdr3_nt: TGTGCCAGCAGGCGGGGATCTGGCACTGAAGCTTTCTTT

j_call: TRBJ1-3
clone_size: -
cdr3_length: 13
v_call: TRBV15
d_call: -
cdr3_aa: CATSRGAGNTIYF
cdr3_nt: TGTGCCACCAGCAGAGGGGCTGGAAACACCATATATTTT

j_call: TRBJ2-5
clone_size: -
cdr3_length: 15
v_call: TRBV4-2
d_call: -
cdr3_aa: CASSQDRGTGETQYF
cdr3_nt: TGTGCCAGCAGCCAAGATCGGGGGACCGGGGAGACCCAGTACTTC

j_call: TRBJ1-2
clone_size: -
cdr3_length: 13
v_call: TRBV6-4
d_call: TRBD1
cdr3_aa: CASSETGSVSYTF
cdr3_nt: TGTGCCAGCAGTGAGACAGGGAGTGTAAGCTACACCTTC

j_call: TRBJ2-7
clone_size: once
cdr3_length: 16
v_call: TRBV29-1
d_call: -
cdr3_aa: CSVDIRKGPLLIEQYF
cdr3_nt: TGCAGCGTTGATATTCGGAAGGGTCCCCTCCTAATCGAGCAGTACTTC

j_call: TRBJ2-1
clone_size: -
cdr3_length: 15
v_call: TRBV5-4
d_call: TRBD2
cdr3_aa: CASRKRGGLYNEQFF
cdr3_nt: TGTGCCAGCCGGAAGCGGGGGGGCCTATACAATGAGCAGTTCTTC

j_call: TRBJ2-3
clone_size: -
cdr3_length: 13
v_call: TRBV27
d_call: -
cdr3_aa: CASSSSITDTQYF
cdr3_nt: TGTGCCAGCAGTTCTTCCATCACAGATACGCAGTATTTT

j_call: TRBJ1-2
clone_size: -
cdr3_length: 13
v_call: TRBV2
d_call: TRBD1
cdr3_aa: CASRYRGHYGYTF
cdr3_nt: TGTGCCAGCCGATACAGGGGCCACTATGGCTACACCTTC

j_call: TRBJ2-3
clone_size: once
cdr3_length: 11
v_call: TRBV5-8
d_call: -
cdr3_aa: CASSGGDTQYF
cdr3_nt: TGTGCCAGCAGCGGGGGAGATACGCAGTATTTT

j_call: TRBJ1-1
clone_size: -
cdr3_length: 17
v_call: TRBV9
d_call: -
cdr3_aa: CASRGSGIGGKDTEAFF
cdr3_nt: TGTGCCAGCAGAGGTAGTGGGATTGGGGGGAAGGACACTGAAGCTTTCTTT

j_call: TRBJ2-3
clone_size: -
cdr3_length: 13
v_call: TRBV5-1
d_call: -
cdr3_aa: CASSLPPPDTQYF
cdr3_nt: TGCGCCAGCAGCTTGCCCCCCCCAGATACGCAGTATTTT

j_call: TRBJ2-7
clone_size: -
cdr3_length: 16
v_call: TRBV6-1
d_call: -
cdr3_aa: CASSDVRGAGSYEQYF
cdr3_nt: TGTGCCAGCAGTGATGTGAGGGGGGCAGGCTCCTACGAGCAGTACTTC

j_call: TRBJ2-2
clone_size: -
cdr3_length: 16
v_call: TRBV9
d_call: -
cdr3_aa: CASSVEKGLNHGELFF
cdr3_nt: TGTGCCAGCAGCGTAGAGAAGGGTTTGAATCACGGGGAGCTGTTTTTT

j_call: TRBJ1-2
clone_size: -
cdr3_length: 13
v_call: TRBV2
d_call: TRBD1
cdr3_aa: CASSQGVNYGYTF
cdr3_nt: TGTGCCAGCAGTCAGGGGGTTAACTATGGCTACACCTTC